This T cell receptor beta chain comes out of a study of cytotoxic CD8 clonotypes in ibrutinib-treated CLL. On the study more broadly: Responses: some 25 partial, 2 complete; after median 68 months, 14 stayed remitted, roughly 12 progressed. Notes on the study in general: Whereas clonality rose at ibrutinib response, it declined toward baseline at progression. At the start, clonality exceeded age-matched healthy donors and followed circulating CD8+ T-cell counts.

A word on this clone: Its target is unknown.

Produced via immunoSEQ multiplex PCR; TCRdb's table is partial and in-frame only. The profile shows about 140,000 clones, approximately 77% of them singletons. There are 18 residues in the CDR3. Germline V CDR1 and CDR2: MDHEN, SYDVKM. The V segment lost 10 bases and the J segment 0 bases; nucleotides outside the gene matches: 18. The genes are TRBV28 and TRBJ1-1, with 9 bases that match TRBD1. Sequencing used PBMCs, obtained after 12 months of ibrutinib treatment. This receptor was identified in a human donor with chronic lymphocytic leukemia. The CDR3 here is CANIGTGDRALMNTEAFF. CDR3 DNA sequence: TGTGCCAACATTGGGACGGGGGACAGGGCACTTATGAACACTGAAGCTTTCTTT.